The clone carrying this T cell receptor beta chain was found many times. Its antigen is as yet unknown. TCR cDNA molecules each carried a unique molecular identifier. TCRdb reanalysed the 5' RACE reads using MiXCR and keeps one entry per CDR3 protein. Here the sample spans some 23,000 distinct CDR3 sequences, approximately 10% being singletons. This specimen comes from a study of spatial heterogeneity in lung cancer. In the study overall: The study found that TCR transcript counts in tumor regions correlated strongly with a matched bulk RNA-seq T cell module score. In the raw reads, each unique TCR and UMI combination was present more than ten times on average.

Overall study results and limits: Mutation tallies in tumors tracked expanded intratumoral alpha and beta TCR counts.

Time point: sample taken at primary tumor resection. Frozen PBMC, nontumor lung or tumor provided whole RNA, which was sequenced unsorted. V was cut by 1 base and J by 8 bases, with 6 bases left in between. CDR1 and CDR2 (germline): LGHDT, YNNKEL (reference sequence). This CDR3 spans 12 amino acids. The specimen comprised lung tumor tissue, sampled at surgery. The receptor was isolated from a male donor with early-stage non-small cell lung cancer. The V and J genes are TRBV3-1 and TRBJ2-4; D not certain. The CDR3 sequence is CASSQVTDIQYF. The CDR3 coding sequence is TGTGCCAGCAGCCAAGTTACGGACATTCAGTACTTC.